The 7 T cell receptor beta chains below all came from one sample that was sequenced in a study of OX40 agonist ivuxolimab in advanced cancers. Clones were sequenced by immunoSEQ multiplex PCR, and TCRdb holds only the in-frame ones, with some missing. Of about 51,000 clones in the sample, roughly 84% were seen once. Sample: CD4+ or CD8+ T cells sorted from blood, taken in a trial of the OX40 agonist ivuxolimab. These TCRs come from an adult with an advanced solid tumor such as melanoma, head and neck, liver or kidney cancer.

The rearrangement uses TRBV7-2 and TRBJ2-7; D not certain. Germline loops: CDR1 SGHTA, CDR2 FQGNSA. The CDR3 length is 14 residues. Trimming took 1 base from V and 0 from J, leaving 7 bases between them. The chain's CDR3 is CASSLVRSSYEQYF. The CDR3 DNA is TGTGCCAGCAGCTTAGTGAGAAGCTCCTACGAGCAGTACTTC.

The rearrangement uses TRBV9 and TRBJ2-1; TRBD2 agrees at 7 bases. In germline, CDR1 is SGDLS, CDR2 YYNGEE. CDR3 length: 15 residues. V lost 4 bases to trimming and J lost 7 bases; unmatched junction nucleotides: 11. The DNA for the CDR3 is TGTGCCAGCAGCTCCACCTACGGGGGGAGTAATGAGCAGTTCTTC. Amino acids: CASSSTYGGSNEQFF.

V is TRBV5-1 and J is TRBJ1-2; D remains unclear. The CDR3 length is 15 residues. With 1 base removed from V and 4 bases from J, the gap between germline ends came to 14 bases. Germline V gene sequence: CDR1 SGHRS, CDR2 YFSETQ. CDR3 loop: CASSLSGETSYGYTF. For the CDR3, the DNA is TGCGCCAGCAGCTTGTCGGGTGAGACTTCCTATGGCTACACCTTC.

About this clone: One end of the junction does not line up with germline, which may come from a read error. This rearrangement joins TRBV5-6 to TRBJ2-7, with 9 positions matching TRBD2. Per germline, CDR1 SGHDT and CDR2 YYEEEE. The CDR3 extends over 14 amino acids. The CDR3 DNA follows: TGTGCCAGCAGCTGGGACGGGGCGGGGGGGTCTGAGGCATTC. Translation: CASSWDGAGGSEAF.

The chain couples TRBV27 to TRBJ2-3; D is ambiguous. The germline gives CDR1 MNHEY, CDR2 SMNVEV (reference sequence). V was clipped by 2 bases and J by 2 bases, with 8 bases between them. The length of the CDR3 is 14 residues. The CDR3 DNA sequence: TGTGCCAGCAGTTTAAACTTGATCACAGATACGCAGTATTTT. Translation: CASSLNLITDTQYF.

This clone was observed once. The genes are TRBV19 and TRBJ1-4; D gene uncertain. Trimming removed 3 bases from V and 7 bases from J, with 6 bases in between. CDR3 size: 12 residues. The germline gives CDR1 LNHDA, CDR2 SQIVND (reference sequence). The CDR3 bases are TGTGCCAGTAGTATTCGCGGTGAAAAACTGTTTTTT. Translated, it gives CASSIRGEKLFF.

This clone appeared once. CDR3 loop: CATSRGGIGAQVTEAFF. The CDR3 nucleotides are TGTGCCACCAGCAGAGGGGGGATCGGTGCCCAAGTCACTGAAGCTTTCTTT. V and J are TRBV15 and TRBJ1-1; a weak D match, TRBD1 (5 bases). From germline, CDR1 is LNHNV and CDR2 YYDKDF (reference sequence). The CDR3 has 17 residues. Trimming took off 1 base at V and 4 bases at J, with 19 bases between the two ends.